This T cell receptor beta chain was retrieved from a study of T cell changes during pregnancy in multiple sclerosis. Generated by immunoSEQ multiplex PCR, the TCRdb table keeps only in-frame clones and is missing some. The sample shows 50,000 or so clones, around nine tenths of them seen only once. V lost 6 bases, J lost 0 bases, and 3 bases stayed unmatched. Germline V gene lookup returns CDR1 MNHNS and CDR2 SASEGT. The CDR3 is 15 residues long. The clonotype originates from a female donor with multiple sclerosis, enrolled in a pregnancy study. V is TRBV6-1 and J is TRBJ2-2; 8 nucleotides line up with TRBD1. The sequenced sample was CD4+ T cells from peripheral blood mononuclear cells, obtained before pregnancy. As DNA, the CDR3 is TGTGCCAGCAGATACAGGGGGACGAACACCGGGGAGCTGTTTTTT. Amino acids: CASRYRGTNTGELFF.